These 6 T cell receptor beta chains originate from one sample sequenced in a study of cytomegalovirus exposure and HLA in healthy donors. 13 Jbeta primers and 60 Vbeta primers were used for the PCR. Only in-frame clones appear in the TCRdb table, and some are missing; sequencing was by immunoSEQ multiplex PCR. The sample lists 150,000 to 190,000 clones, approximately 77% seen once, with about 1.3% in the top ten. Input material: PBMCs. The origin of the receptors is a man between 18 and 29 years old in good health and CMV-seronegative.

The rearrangement links TRBV10-1 to TRBJ2-1; D unclear. Germline CDR1 and CDR2: WNHNN and SYGVQD (reference sequence). V lost 4 bases and J lost 10, with 11 bases in between. The CDR3 extends over 12 amino acids. Here the CDR3 reads CASSVIGEEQFF. CDR3 in DNA: TGCGCCAGCAGTGTTATCGGAGAGGAGCAGTTCTTC.

The rearrangement joins TRBV6-9 to TRBJ2-1, with 9 bases aligning to TRBD2. V gave up 2 bases and J gave up 11 bases; unmatched junction bases: 7. CDR1 is MNHGY, CDR2 SVAAGI, per germline. This CDR3 spans 14 amino acids. The CDR3 bases are TGTGCCAGCAGTTATGGACTAGCGTCACCCCAGCAGTTCTTC. Its translation: CASSYGLASPQQFF.

This clone was seen just once. This chain links TRBV19 with TRBJ1-4; 11 bases agree with TRBD1. Germline values: CDR1 LNHDA, CDR2 SQIVND (reference sequence). CDR3 length: 13 amino acids. V was pared by 9 bases and J by 6 bases, with 3 bases of the junction left unmatched. The CDR3 bases are TGTGCCAGACCGGGACAGGGGGATGAAAAACTGTTTTTT. Protein: CARPGQGDEKLFF.

The chain recombines TRBV9 with TRBJ2-3, with 8 bases lining up with TRBD2. In germline, CDR1 is SGDLS, CDR2 YYNGEE. Germline trimming cut 4 bases from V and 0 bases from J; bases unmatched to any gene: 1. The length of the CDR3 is 14 residues. CDR3: CASSREGSTDTQYF. In DNA form, the CDR3 reads TGTGCCAGCAGCCGGGAGGGGAGCACAGATACGCAGTATTTT.

The rearrangement uses TRBV5-1 and TRBJ1-1; TRBD1 aligns across 8 bases. Losses at the gene ends were 4 bases for V and 9 bases for J; bases not matched to a gene: 5. This CDR3 comprises 12 residues. Germline CDR1 is SGHRS and CDR2 is YFSETQ. Here the CDR3 DNA reads TGCGCCAGCAGCCCCGGGACAGGCAAAGCTTTCTTT. Its protein is CASSPGTGKAFF.

The chain links TRBV9 to TRBJ1-3; D call uncertain. V was pared by 4 bases and J by 0 bases, with 11 bases between. CDR1 SGDLS and CDR2 YYNGEE come from the germline V gene. The CDR3 length is 15 residues. The CDR3 DNA reads TGTGCCAGCAGCCCGACTTCCCTCTCTGGAAACACCATATATTTT. Its protein is CASSPTSLSGNTIYF.